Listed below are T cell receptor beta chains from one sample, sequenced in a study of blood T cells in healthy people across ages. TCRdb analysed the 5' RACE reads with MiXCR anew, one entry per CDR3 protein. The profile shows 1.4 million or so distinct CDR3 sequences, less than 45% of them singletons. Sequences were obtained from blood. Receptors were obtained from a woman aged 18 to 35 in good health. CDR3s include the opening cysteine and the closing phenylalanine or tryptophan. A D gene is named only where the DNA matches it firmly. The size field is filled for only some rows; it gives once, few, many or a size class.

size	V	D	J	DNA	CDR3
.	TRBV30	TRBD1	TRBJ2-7	TGTGCCTGGAGTAGGGTGGGACAGGGCTACGAGCAGTACTTC	CAWSRVGQGYEQYF
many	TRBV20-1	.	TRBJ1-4	TGCACCGCTCCTTCGGGCGTTGGAAAACTGTTTTTT	CTAPSGVGKLFF
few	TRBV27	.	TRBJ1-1	TGTGCCAGCTACGGTAGACTGAACACTGAAGCTTTCTTT	CASYGRLNTEAFF
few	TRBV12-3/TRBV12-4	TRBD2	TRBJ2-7	TGTGCCAGCAGTCAACTTAGCGGGAGTAATGAGCAGTACTTC	CASSQLSGSNEQYF
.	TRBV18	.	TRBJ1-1	TGTGCCAGCTCACCGCCAGGCCTGGGCTCTGAAGCTTTCTTT	CASSPPGLGSEAFF
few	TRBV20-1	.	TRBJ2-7	TGCAGTGCCACGGACATATCCTACGAGCAGTACTTC	CSATDISYEQYF
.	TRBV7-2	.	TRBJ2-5	TGTGCCAGCAGCTTAGTTAGGGTCCGCGAGACCCAGTACTTC	CASSLVRVRETQYF
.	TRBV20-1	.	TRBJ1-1	TGCAGTGCTAGATGGTTGAGGAGGAACACTGAAGCTTTCTTT	CSARWLRRNTEAFF
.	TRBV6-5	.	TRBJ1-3	TGTGCCAGCAGTTACGCGGCAGGGACTGGAAACACCATATATTTT	CASSYAAGTGNTIYF
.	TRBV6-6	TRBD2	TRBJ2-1	TGTGCCAGCAGCCGGGTGGCGGGGGGAAACAATGAGCAGTTCTTC	CASSRVAGGNNEQFF
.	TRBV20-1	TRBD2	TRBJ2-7	TGCAGTGCTAGAGGGCTCCTGCTAGCGGGAGAGGGTTCCTACGAGCAGTACTTC	CSARGLLLAGEGSYEQYF
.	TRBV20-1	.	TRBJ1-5	TGCAGTGCTACGGGGCTGTATAGCAATCAGCCCCAGCATTTT	CSATGLYSNQPQHF
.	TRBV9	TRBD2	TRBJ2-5	TGTGCCAGCAGCGCTTGGACTGGCGGGGGTGAGGAGACCCAGTACTTC	CASSAWTGGGEETQYF
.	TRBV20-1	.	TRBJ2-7	TGCAGTGCGGTGCAATCCTACGAGCAGTACTTC	CSAVQSYEQYF
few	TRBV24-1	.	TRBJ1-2	TGTGCCACCAGTGACCCCCGGGACAACTATGGCTACACCTTC	CATSDPRDNYGYTF
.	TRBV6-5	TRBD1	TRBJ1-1	TGTGCCAGCAGTTACTGGGGCAGGGGGGACACTGAAGCTTTCTTT	CASSYWGRGDTEAFF
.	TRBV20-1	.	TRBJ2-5	TGCAGCGCGATTAGCGGAGAGACCCAGTACTTC	CSAISGETQYF
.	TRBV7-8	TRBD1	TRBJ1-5	TGTGCCAGCAGCGCACGGGACAGGGGCGGTCAGCCCCAGCATTTT	CASSARDRGGQPQHF
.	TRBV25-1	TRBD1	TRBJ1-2	TGTGCCAGCAGGACCAAACAGGGGTATGGCTACACCTTC	CASRTKQGYGYTF
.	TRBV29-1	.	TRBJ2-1	TGCAGCGTTGGCGGGAAGTTATTTAATGAGCAGTTCTTC	CSVGGKLFNEQFF
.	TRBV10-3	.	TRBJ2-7	TGTGCCATCAGTGGGACGTACTCCTACAATGAGCAGTACTTC	CAISGTYSYNEQYF
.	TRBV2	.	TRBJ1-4	TGTGCCAGCAGTTCGATAGGTAATGAAAAACTGTTTTTT	CASSSIGNEKLFF
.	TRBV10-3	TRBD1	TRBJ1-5	TGTGCCATCGCGGGACAGGTAACCAATCAGCCCCAGCATTTT	CAIAGQVTNQPQHF
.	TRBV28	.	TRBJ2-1	TGTGCCAGCAGTCCTGAGTCCGTCCGGAGGGACAATGAGCAGTTCTTC	CASSPESVRRDNEQFF
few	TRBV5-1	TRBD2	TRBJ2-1	TGCGCCAGCAGCTTGACCCTAGCGGGGGGGCGTGGCAATGAGCAGTTCTTC	CASSLTLAGGRGNEQFF
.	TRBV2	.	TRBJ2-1	TGTGCCAGCAGTGAAAATGGGGATGAGCAGTTCTTC	CASSENGDEQFF